This T cell receptor beta chain was sequenced for a study of graft-versus-host responses after intestinal transplantation. Study as a whole: Each patient got anti-thymocyte globulin induction, then tacrolimus and steroids for approximately 3 years.

Libraries were prepared by immunoSEQ multiplex PCR; TCRdb keeps only in-frame clonotypes and omits some of them. In the table there are around 100,000 clones, over 85% of which are singletons. The CDR3 runs 13 residues. The germline V and J ends were trimmed by 5 bases and 0 bases, with 9 bases remaining between them. On this clone: Its antigen is not known.

Study-level points and caveats: The authors found GvH clones in recipient marrow, some appearing first in ileum or blood. Allograft clonal ratios (graft-versus-host to host-versus-graft) were high in patients who had graft-donor T cell macrochimerism.

Sample: unstimulated CD4+ T cells sorted from spleen or lymph node cells, taken before transplant. The clonotype was recovered from a human donor who was the organ donor for an intestinal transplant. The gene calls are TRBV5-7 and TRBJ2-7; perhaps TRBD2 as D (5 bases). TRBV5-7 is an open reading frame, and its role is uncertain. The CDR3 nucleotides read TGTGCCAGCAGTTATAGCGTCTCCTACGAGCAGTACTTC. Translating it yields CASSYSVSYEQYF.